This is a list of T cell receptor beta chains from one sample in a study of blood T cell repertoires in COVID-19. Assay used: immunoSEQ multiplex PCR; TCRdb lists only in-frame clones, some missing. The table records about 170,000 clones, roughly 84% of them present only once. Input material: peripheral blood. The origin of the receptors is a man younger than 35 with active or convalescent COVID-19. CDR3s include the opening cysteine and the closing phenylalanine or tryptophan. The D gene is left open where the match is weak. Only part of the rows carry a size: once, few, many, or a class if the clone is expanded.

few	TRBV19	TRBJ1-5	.	CASSTSGESQPQHF	TGTGCCAGTAGTACTTCAGGGGAGAGTCAGCCCCAGCATTTT
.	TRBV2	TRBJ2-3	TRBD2	CASSTGLAGGNSHTQYF	TGTGCCAGCAGTACTGGACTAGCGGGAGGCAACAGCCATACGCAGTATTTT
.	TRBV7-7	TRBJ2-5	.	CASSLRGLQETQYF	TGTGCCAGCAGCTTAAGGGGTCTCCAAGAGACCCAGTACTTC
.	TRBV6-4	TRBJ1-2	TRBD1	CASSSSHSTGAYTF	TGTGCCAGCAGTAGTAGTCATTCGACAGGGGCCTACACCTTC
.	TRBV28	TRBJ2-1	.	CASSPPWEYNEQFF	TGTGCCAGCAGTCCCCCCTGGGAGTACAATGAGCAGTTCTTC
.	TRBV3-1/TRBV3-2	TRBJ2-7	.	CASSQEVLATHYEQYF	TGTGCCAGCAGCCAAGAAGTCCTAGCGACTCATTACGAGCAGTACTTC
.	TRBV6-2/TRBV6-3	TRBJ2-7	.	CASSYYLSFQYF	TGTGCCAGCAGTTACTATCTCAGTTTCCAGTACTTC
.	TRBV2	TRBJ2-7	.	CASRARDNYF	TGTGCCAGCAGAGCTCGGGACAATTACTTC
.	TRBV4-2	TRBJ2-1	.	CASSQEGRGDEQFF	TGTGCCAGCAGCCAAGAGGGTCGGGGAGATGAGCAGTTCTTC
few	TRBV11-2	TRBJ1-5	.	CASSRQTNQPQHF	TGTGCCAGCAGCCGACAAACCAATCAGCCCCAGCATTTT
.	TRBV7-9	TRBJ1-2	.	CASSNSGDYGYTF	TGTGCCAGCAGCAATTCAGGGGACTATGGCTACACCTTC
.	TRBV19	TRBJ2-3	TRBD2	CASSISGSTDTQYF	TGTGCCAGTAGTATTAGCGGGTCCACAGATACGCAGTATTTT
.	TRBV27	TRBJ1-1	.	CASTSEAFF	TGTGCCAGCACCAGTGAAGCTTTCTTT
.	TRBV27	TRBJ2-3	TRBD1	CASSSSGTGSTDTQYF	TGTGCCAGCAGTTCGTCCGGGACAGGGAGCACAGATACGCAGTATTTT
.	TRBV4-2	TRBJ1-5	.	CASSQDHAYQPQHF	TGTGCCAGCAGCCAAGACCACGCGTATCAGCCCCAGCATTTT
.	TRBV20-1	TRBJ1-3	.	CSASGRGANSGNTIYF	TGCAGTGCTAGTGGACGGGGGGCTAACTCTGGAAACACCATATATTTT
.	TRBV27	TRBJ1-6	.	CASSRSSYNSPLHF	TGTGCCAGCAGTAGGAGCTCCTATAATTCACCCCTCCACTTT
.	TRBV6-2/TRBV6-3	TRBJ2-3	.	CASSYIQGSDTQYF	TGTGCCAGCAGTTATATCCAGGGATCAGATACGCAGTATTTT
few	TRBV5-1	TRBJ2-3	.	CASSAGGGFTDTQYF	TGCGCCAGCAGCGCGGGTGGAGGTTTCACAGATACGCAGTATTTT
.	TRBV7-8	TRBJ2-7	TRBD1	CASSFGTGEAYEQYF	TGTGCCAGCAGCTTTGGGACAGGGGAGGCCTACGAGCAGTACTTC
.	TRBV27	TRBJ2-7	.	CASSFRRLSYEQYF	TGTGCCAGCAGTTTTCGGCGGCTCTCCTACGAGCAGTACTTC
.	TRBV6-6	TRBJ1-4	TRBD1	CASSYGDRVTNEKLFF	TGTGCCAGCAGTTACGGGGACAGGGTCACTAATGAAAAACTGTTTTTT